The rows below give T cell receptor beta chains drawn from one sample of a study of T cell repertoires in cytomegalovirus infection. TCRdb ran MiXCR on the reads and lists one entry per CDR3 protein. The table includes some 350,000 distinct CDR3 sequences, just under 30% detected once. Their antigens remain unidentified. This specimen consisted of cultured PBMCs, obtained from culture after CMV antigen stimulation. The receptor source for this set is a human donor in good health (CMV status not recorded). Some clones in this sample may be carry-over from other donors' samples. CDR3s include the opening cysteine and the closing phenylalanine or tryptophan. A D gene is named only where the DNA matches it firmly. Clone size is stated in some rows and not others, as once, few, many or a class when expanded.

cdr3_nt: TGTGCCAGCAGCCTGGGCCAGCGGGGAGATCAAGAGACCCAGTACTTC
cdr3_aa: CASSLGQRGDQETQYF
clone_size: .
v_call: TRBV28
j_call: TRBJ2-5
d_call: TRBD2
cdr3_length: 16

cdr3_nt: TGTGCCAGCAGTATCGGGGGGGACCAGCATTTT
cdr3_aa: CASSIGGDQHF
clone_size: few
v_call: TRBV28
j_call: TRBJ1-5
d_call: .
cdr3_length: 11

cdr3_nt: TGTGCCAGCAGTTACTCGAATTTTAACACTGAAGCTTTCTTT
cdr3_aa: CASSYSNFNTEAFF
clone_size: .
v_call: TRBV6-2/TRBV6-3
j_call: TRBJ1-1
d_call: .
cdr3_length: 14

cdr3_nt: TGTGCCAGCAGCGAGACAGGAGACCTCACCGGGGAGCTGTTTTTT
cdr3_aa: CASSETGDLTGELFF
clone_size: few
v_call: TRBV7-2
j_call: TRBJ2-2
d_call: .
cdr3_length: 15

cdr3_nt: TGTGCCACCACCGGGACAGGGGACTATGGCTACACCTTC
cdr3_aa: CATTGTGDYGYTF
clone_size: few
v_call: TRBV6-1
j_call: TRBJ1-2
d_call: TRBD1
cdr3_length: 13

cdr3_nt: TGTGCCAGCAGCCAACCCGCCCAGGGTCGTACTGAAGCTTTCTTT
cdr3_aa: CASSQPAQGRTEAFF
clone_size: few
v_call: TRBV7-6
j_call: TRBJ1-1
d_call: .
cdr3_length: 15

cdr3_nt: TGTGCCAGCAGTTCGATGGGGGCCGGGACAGAAGACACTGAAGCTTTCTTT
cdr3_aa: CASSSMGAGTEDTEAFF
clone_size: few
v_call: TRBV6-5
j_call: TRBJ1-1
d_call: TRBD1
cdr3_length: 17

cdr3_nt: TGTGCCACCCGGGATGATGCTAGCACAGATACGCAGTATTTT
cdr3_aa: CATRDDASTDTQYF
clone_size: .
v_call: TRBV6-6
j_call: TRBJ2-3
d_call: .
cdr3_length: 14

cdr3_nt: TGCAGTGCTAGAGGCCCCAGGACTAGCGGGAGATCGACAGAAGAGACCCAGTACTTC
cdr3_aa: CSARGPRTSGRSTEETQYF
clone_size: .
v_call: TRBV20-1
j_call: TRBJ2-5
d_call: TRBD2
cdr3_length: 19

cdr3_nt: TGTGCCAGCAGTTATACCACTACCCCGGGCGGGCATTTT
cdr3_aa: CASSYTTTPGGHF
clone_size: few
v_call: TRBV6-2/TRBV6-3
j_call: TRBJ2-3
d_call: .
cdr3_length: 13

cdr3_nt: TGTGCCAGCTCACTCGAGGGGGGTCCGCCCCAGCATTTT
cdr3_aa: CASSLEGGPPQHF
clone_size: .
v_call: TRBV11-2
j_call: TRBJ1-5
d_call: .
cdr3_length: 13

cdr3_nt: TGTGCCAGCAGTTTACCCTCTCGGTATAATGAGCAGTTCTTC
cdr3_aa: CASSLPSRYNEQFF
clone_size: .
v_call: TRBV28
j_call: TRBJ2-1
d_call: .
cdr3_length: 14

cdr3_nt: TGCAGTGCTAGAGGGAGGGGGAAGGTTGAAAAACTGTTTTTT
cdr3_aa: CSARGRGKVEKLFF
clone_size: .
v_call: TRBV20-1
j_call: TRBJ1-4
d_call: .
cdr3_length: 14

cdr3_nt: TGTGCCAGCAGCCCGTGGACAGGGACGAACGAGCAGTACTTC
cdr3_aa: CASSPWTGTNEQYF
clone_size: few
v_call: TRBV7-8
j_call: TRBJ2-7
d_call: TRBD1
cdr3_length: 14

cdr3_nt: TGTGCCAGCACCCTTGGAAGGACCCAGCATTTT
cdr3_aa: CASTLGRTQHF
clone_size: .
v_call: TRBV12-3/TRBV12-4
j_call: TRBJ1-5
d_call: .
cdr3_length: 11

cdr3_nt: TGTGCCAGCAGCCCCGCGGGCGTGGGTACCTATGGCTACACCTTC
cdr3_aa: CASSPAGVGTYGYTF
clone_size: .
v_call: TRBV7-2
j_call: TRBJ1-2
d_call: .
cdr3_length: 15

cdr3_nt: TGTGCCAGCATGGGCTCGAATCAGCCCCAGCATTTT
cdr3_aa: CASMGSNQPQHF
clone_size: many
v_call: TRBV7-8
j_call: TRBJ1-5
d_call: .
cdr3_length: 12

cdr3_nt: TGTGCCAGCAACGCACTAGGGTCCACTGAAGCTTTCTTT
cdr3_aa: CASNALGSTEAFF
clone_size: few
v_call: TRBV12-3/TRBV12-4
j_call: TRBJ1-1
d_call: .
cdr3_length: 13

cdr3_nt: TGTGCCAGCAGCTCCGGGACAGTTATCGGCTACACCTTC
cdr3_aa: CASSSGTVIGYTF
clone_size: .
v_call: TRBV7-9
j_call: TRBJ1-2
d_call: TRBD1
cdr3_length: 13

cdr3_nt: TGTGCCAGCAGCTTGGGGCGGGTGAACAGTTATAGCAATCAGCCCCAGCATTTT
cdr3_aa: CASSLGRVNSYSNQPQHF
clone_size: many
v_call: TRBV7-8
j_call: TRBJ1-5
d_call: .
cdr3_length: 18

cdr3_nt: TGTGCCAGCAGCTCTGGGACCGCTAGCACAGATACGCAGTATTTT
cdr3_aa: CASSSGTASTDTQYF
clone_size: once
v_call: TRBV11-3
j_call: TRBJ2-3
d_call: .
cdr3_length: 15

cdr3_nt: TGTGCCAGCAGCTTAACGGGGACCCACTACGAGCAGTACTTC
cdr3_aa: CASSLTGTHYEQYF
clone_size: .
v_call: TRBV7-2
j_call: TRBJ2-7
d_call: .
cdr3_length: 14

cdr3_nt: TGTGCCAGCAGTTTGAGAAGAGGAGGGGGCTTAGACGGCTACACCTTC
cdr3_aa: CASSLRRGGGLDGYTF
clone_size: few
v_call: TRBV12-3/TRBV12-4
j_call: TRBJ1-2
d_call: TRBD1
cdr3_length: 16

cdr3_nt: TGTGCCAGCAGTGACCTTCCGGGCTCCCCCACAGATACGCAGTATTTT
cdr3_aa: CASSDLPGSPTDTQYF
clone_size: .
v_call: TRBV6-4
j_call: TRBJ2-3
d_call: .
cdr3_length: 16

cdr3_nt: TGTGCCATCAGTGAGTCCAGGGCAGGGGGAGTTACTGAAGCTTTCTTT
cdr3_aa: CAISESRAGGVTEAFF
clone_size: once
v_call: TRBV10-3
j_call: TRBJ1-1
d_call: TRBD1
cdr3_length: 16

cdr3_nt: TGTGCCAGCAGTTTAGGCAGGACGCTACCGAACACTGAAGCTTTCTTT
cdr3_aa: CASSLGRTLPNTEAFF
clone_size: .
v_call: TRBV28
j_call: TRBJ1-1
d_call: .
cdr3_length: 16

cdr3_nt: TGCAGTGCTATTCAACCACTGCGGGATGAGCAGTTCTTC
cdr3_aa: CSAIQPLRDEQFF
clone_size: few
v_call: TRBV20-1
j_call: TRBJ2-1
d_call: .
cdr3_length: 13

cdr3_nt: TGTGCCAGCATGCCCGGGACACAGAATTCACCCCTCCACTTT
cdr3_aa: CASMPGTQNSPLHF
clone_size: many
v_call: TRBV6-1
j_call: TRBJ1-6
d_call: .
cdr3_length: 14

cdr3_nt: TGTGCCAGCAGCTTATTTGAATTTGCTGAAGCTTTCTTT
cdr3_aa: CASSLFEFAEAFF
clone_size: few
v_call: TRBV7-9
j_call: TRBJ1-1
d_call: .
cdr3_length: 13